The present entry profiles one TCR beta chain with its context. Its specificity is not known. The sequenced cases were selected for having the highest brain T cell transcript signatures. Before surgery, patients took at least one anti-epileptic drug. The sample comes from a study of brain T cells in children with intractable seizures. Clones were sequenced by immunoSEQ multiplex PCR, and TCRdb holds only the in-frame ones, with some missing. Of around 2,500 clones in the sample, about four fifths were seen once. General study findings and limits: Top 50 brain clonotypes included both public and private clones. Absence of clones before surgery may stem from lower sequencing depth.

The sequences come from resected brain tissue, collected at surgery. The receptor was derived from a boy younger than two with hemimegalencephaly and intractable seizures.

The DNA for the CDR3 is TGTGCCAGCAGCGCCTGGGACAGCTCCTATAATTCACCCCTCCACTTT. Its protein product is CASSAWDSSYNSPLHF. The chain couples TRBV9 to TRBJ1-6; TRBD1 aligns across 7 bases. This CDR3 has 16 residues. The V segment lost 3 bases and the J segment 0 bases; nucleotides outside the gene matches: 3. Germline V gene sequence: CDR1 SGDLS, CDR2 YYNGEE.